Each of the 10 T cell receptor beta chains below was sequenced from the same sample in a study of T cells after yellow fever vaccination. TCRdb independently ran MiXCR on the 5' RACE reads; one entry per CDR3 protein. The data hold a few hundred thousand distinct CDR3 sequences, with about 15% observed a single time. Sequencing was performed on PBMCs, taken 5 days after the first yellow fever vaccination. Every receptor here comes from a man aged 18 to 35 who received the YFV17D yellow fever vaccine.

This clonotype was observed a handful of times. The chain couples TRBV4-1 to TRBJ1-2; D is possibly TRBD1 (6 bases). CDR1 MGHRA and CDR2 YSYEKL come from the germline V gene. CDR3 length equals 15 residues. The germline V and J ends were trimmed by 3 bases and 6 bases, with 17 bases remaining between them. The CDR3 coding sequence is TGCGCCAGCAGCCAGAGGGGGGGAGTTGAGAATGGCTACACCTTC. Protein: CASSQRGGVENGYTF.

The gene calls are TRBV7-2 and TRBJ2-1; the D is unclear. Germline V gene lookup returns CDR1 SGHTA and CDR2 FQGNSA. This CDR3 spans 14 amino acids. V shed 5 bases and J shed 0 bases, with 8 bases lying between them. The CDR3, as DNA: TGTGCCAGCAGCCCCTATAGCTCCTACAATGAGCAGTTCTTC. Amino acid sequence: CASSPYSSYNEQFF.

This clonotype was seen only a few times. The rearrangement links TRBV29-1 to TRBJ2-6; no reliable D call. V gave up 6 bases and J gave up 0 bases, with 21 bases separating them. This CDR3 has 18 residues. The V gene's germline CDR1 is SQVTM and CDR2 ANQGSEA. The CDR3 sequence is CSVVSDVTASSGANVLTF. The CDR3 DNA sequence: TGCAGCGTGGTTTCGGATGTGACGGCGAGCTCTGGGGCCAACGTCCTGACTTTC.

V gene TRBV20-1 combines with J gene TRBJ2-3, with D perhaps TRBD1 (6 bases). The CDR3 is 13 amino acids. Germline-derived CDR1 and CDR2 are DFQATT and SNEGSKA (reference sequence). As DNA, the CDR3 is TGCAGGGGGTATAAGGGGGAAACAGATACGCAGTATTTT. Amino acid sequence: CRGYKGETDTQYF.

The V gene is TRBV3-1, the J gene TRBJ2-3; a possible D gene is TRBD2 (5 bases). In germline, CDR1 is LGHDT, CDR2 YNNKEL (reference sequence). The CDR3 is 16 amino acids. V was shortened by 1 base and J by 2 bases, with 13 bases between the two germline ends. CDR3 in DNA: TGTGCCAGCAGCCAAGTGATCAGCGGCCTCACAGATACGCAGTATTTT. Its translation: CASSQVISGLTDTQYF.

This clonotype was seen more than once but under ten times. V and J are TRBV10-3 and TRBJ2-1; 7 positions agree with TRBD1. The ends lost 3 bases at V and 2 bases at J; junction bases unmatched: 10. Germline CDR1 reads ENHRY; CDR2 reads SYGVKD. The CDR3 has 17 amino acids. CDR3 coding DNA: TGTGCCATCAGTGACCTTACAGGGGACGGAACCTACAATGAGCAGTTCTTC. As protein: CAISDLTGDGTYNEQFF.

The V and J genes are TRBV6-2 or TRBV6-3 and TRBJ2-3, with 8 positions matching TRBD2. The CDR3 spans 16 residues. The junction had 10 bases not matched to a gene; V was cut back by 5 bases and J by 3 bases. Germline CDR1 reads MNHEY; CDR2 reads SVGEGT. The CDR3 nucleotides read TGTGCCAGCAGTCTCACGACCGGGACTAGTACAGATACGCAGTATTTT. Protein: CASSLTTGTSTDTQYF.

This clonotype was counted a few times. The V and J genes are TRBV6-5 and TRBJ2-7, with D possibly TRBD2 on 5 matching bases. Germline loops: CDR1 MNHEY, CDR2 SVGAGI. Trimming removed 4 bases at V and 3 bases at J, with 16 bases between. This CDR3 has 15 residues. CDR3 amino acids: CASSWTPGLYYEQYF. The CDR3 DNA reads TGTGCCAGCAGTTGGACGCCGGGGTTGTACTACGAGCAGTACTTC.

The sample holds a few counts of this clonotype. J is TRBJ2-3 and V is TRBV6-5; either TRBD1 or TRBD2 may fit D (5 bases each). This CDR3 is 17 amino acids long. Between the trimmed V and J ends, which lost 2 bases and 0 bases, there was a span of 15 bases. The germline V gene has CDR1 MNHEY and CDR2 SVGAGI. The CDR3 region is CASSYTGTRTSTDTQYF. In nucleotides, the CDR3 is TGTGCCAGCAGTTACACCGGGACGCGCACTAGCACAGATACGCAGTATTTT.

The chain joins TRBV21-1 to TRBJ2-3; the listed D gene, TRBD1, was not tested against the DNA. TRBV21-1 is tagged as a pseudogene. The CDR3 has 18 residues. Here the CDR3 DNA reads TGTGCCAGCAGCAAAGATACCCCGGGACAGGACTCCCGAAATACGCAGTATTTT. It specifies CASSKDTPGQDSRNTQYF.